A single sample gave rise to the 10 T cell receptor beta chains below, sequenced in a study of T cells in narcolepsy. Produced via immunoSEQ multiplex PCR; TCRdb's table is partial and in-frame only. Of tens of thousands of clones in the sample, roughly 80% were seen once. Sequencing was carried out using CD45RA- memory CD4+ T cells from PBMCs. These receptors came from a human donor with narcolepsy.

The chain is built from TRBV7-2 and TRBJ2-3; 11 bases fit TRBD2. Germline CDR1 and CDR2: SGHTA and FQGNSA. The CDR3 extends over 16 amino acids. Trimming cost V 5 bases and J 0 bases; bases outside gene matches: 4. CDR3 sequence (DNA): TGTGCCAGCAGCCCCCGACTAGCGGGGAGCACAGATACGCAGTATTTT. Protein sequence: CASSPRLAGSTDTQYF.

V usage is TRBV28 and J usage is TRBJ2-7; 8 positions agree with TRBD1. With V trimmed by 4 bases and J by 2 bases, 7 bases remained unmatched. CDR1 is MDHEN, CDR2 SYDVKM, per germline. The CDR3 has 15 residues. The CDR3, as DNA: TGTGCCAGCAGTTCCCCCGCAGGGGGCCCCTACGAGCAGTACTTC. Protein product: CASSSPAGGPYEQYF. Using reference TRBV28 and TRBJ2-7 for the parts outside the CDR3, the full variable domain is DVKVTQSSRYLVKRTGEKVFLECVQDMDHENMFWYRQDPGLGLRLIYFSYDVKMKEKGDIPEGYSVSREKKERFSLILESASTNQTSMYLCASSSPAGGPYEQYFGPGTRLTVT.

The genes are TRBV19 and TRBJ1-6; possibly TRBD1 for D (5 bases). Germline V gene data show CDR1 as LNHDA and CDR2 as SQIVND (reference sequence). The CDR3 covers 13 residues. V was clipped by 4 bases and J by 10 bases, with 11 bases between them. The CDR3 here is CASSRGRGSPLHF. Written as DNA, the CDR3 is TGTGCCAGTAGTAGAGGGCGGGGGTCACCCCTCCACTTT. The whole variable domain, filled in from reference TRBV19 and TRBJ1-6, reads DGGITQSPKYLFRKEGQNVTLSCEQNLNHDAMYWYRQDPGQGLRLIYYSQIVNDFQKGDIAEGYSVSREKKESFPLTVTSAQKNPTAFYLCASSRGRGSPLHFGNGTRLTVT.

Remarks on this clone: The sample has other DNA sequences that encode this CDR3 too. The chain links TRBV27 to TRBJ1-1, with D possibly TRBD1 on 5 matching bases. The CDR3 covers 13 residues. V gave up 3 bases and J gave up 6 bases, with 11 bases separating them. From germline, CDR1 is MNHEY and CDR2 SMNVEV (reference sequence). CDR3 coding DNA: TGTGCCAGCAGTTTTGGGGGGGTCGCTGAAGCTTTCTTT. Protein sequence: CASSFGGVAEAFF.

The chain is built from TRBV5-1 and TRBJ1-1, with D possibly TRBD1 on 6 matching bases. Germline V gene data show CDR1 as SGHRS and CDR2 as YFSETQ. The V end lost 5 bases, the J end lost 1 base, and 18 bases lay between the germline ends. The CDR3 covers 16 residues. The CDR3 loop is CASSPDRFLKNTEAFF. Written as DNA, the CDR3 is TGCGCCAGCAGTCCTGACAGGTTTTTAAAGAACACTGAAGCTTTCTTT.

The chain joins TRBV12-5 to TRBJ1-1; D unclear. V gave up 5 bases and J gave up 7 bases, with 11 bases separating them. Germline V gene data show CDR1 as LGHNT and CDR2 as FRNRAP. The CDR3 spans 12 residues. The CDR3 DNA follows: TGTGCTAGTGGTCCGATAGACGGTGAAGCTTTCTTT. Translation gives CASGPIDGEAFF.

The V call is TRBV2, the J call TRBJ2-2; the match to TRBD1 covers 8 bases. Germline V lookup: CDR1 SNHLY, CDR2 FYNNEI. The V segment lost 8 bases and the J segment 1 base; nucleotides outside the gene matches: 3. The CDR3 totals 14 residues. CDR3 sequence: CASAGQGNTGELFF. CDR3 nucleotide sequence: TGTGCCAGCGCTGGACAGGGGAACACCGGGGAGCTGTTTTTT. Supplemented by reference TRBV2 and TRBJ2-2, the full variable domain reads EPEVTQTPSHQVTQMGQEVILRCVPISNHLYFYWYRQILGQKVEFLVSFYNNEISEKSEIFDDQFSVERPDGSNFTLKIRSTKLEDSAMYFCASAGQGNTGELFFGEGSRLTVL.

The rearrangement uses TRBV6-1 and TRBJ2-5, with D hard to call. Germline V lookup: CDR1 MNHNS, CDR2 SASEGT. Trimming cost V 6 bases and J 3 bases, with 17 bases left between them. The length of the CDR3 is 15 residues. In DNA, the CDR3 is TGTGCCAGCAGCCGTGGCCCCGCGGCGAAAGAGACCCAGTACTTC. Its translation: CASSRGPAAKETQYF.

The genes are TRBV21-1 and TRBJ1-2; TRBD1 reflects the table's D call only, with no check against the DNA. TRBV21-1 has pseudogene status. CDR3 length: 15 residues. As DNA, the CDR3 is TGTGCCAGCAGCAAAGATGGCAGGGGGAGGTATGGCTACACCTTC. This gives the protein CASSKDGRGRYGYTF.

V and J are TRBV9 and TRBJ2-2; the D is unclear. CDR3 size: 12 residues. Trimming removed 2 bases at V and 7 bases at J, with 6 bases between. Germline-derived CDR1 and CDR2 are SGDLS and YYNGEE. The CDR3 reads CASSVWVGELFF. For the CDR3, the DNA is TGTGCCAGCAGCGTTTGGGTCGGGGAGCTGTTTTTT.